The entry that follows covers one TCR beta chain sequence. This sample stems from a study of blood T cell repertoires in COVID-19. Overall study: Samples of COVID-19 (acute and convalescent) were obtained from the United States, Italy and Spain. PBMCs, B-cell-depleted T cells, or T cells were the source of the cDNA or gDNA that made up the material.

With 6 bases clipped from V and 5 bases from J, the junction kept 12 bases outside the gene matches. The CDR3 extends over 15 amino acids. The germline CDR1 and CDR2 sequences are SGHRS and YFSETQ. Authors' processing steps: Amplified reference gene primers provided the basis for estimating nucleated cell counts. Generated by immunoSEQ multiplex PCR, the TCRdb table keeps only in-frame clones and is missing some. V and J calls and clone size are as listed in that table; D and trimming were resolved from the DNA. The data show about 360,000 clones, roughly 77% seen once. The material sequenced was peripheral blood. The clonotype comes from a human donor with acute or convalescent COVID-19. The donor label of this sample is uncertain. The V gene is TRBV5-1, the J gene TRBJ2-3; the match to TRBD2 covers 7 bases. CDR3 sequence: CASIPKSGTQDTQYF. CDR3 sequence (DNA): TGCGCCAGCATTCCCAAGAGCGGGACTCAAGATACGCAGTATTTT.